This T cell receptor (beta chain) stems from a study of human T cells and chemical hapten exposure. V was clipped by 8 bases and J by 8 bases; unmatched bases: 7. This CDR3 comprises 12 residues. Germline loops: CDR1 LGHDT, CDR2 YNNKEL (reference sequence). Time point defined: patch test 3, about 24 weeks after DPC sensitization. Noted treatment: therapeutic diphenylcyclopropenone sensitization with weekly scalp DPC. Via MiXCR, TCRdb re-called the RACE reads, giving one row per CDR3 protein. This table has approximately 160,000 distinct CDR3 sequences, approximately 30% appearing once. Source: whole blood, taken in connection with sensitization to the hapten diphenylcyclopropenone (DPC). This clonotype was obtained from a woman aged 18-29 years with alopecia areata. Some clones in this sample may be carry-over from other donors' samples. This rearrangement joins TRBV3-1 to TRBJ2-5; 8 positions match TRBD1. The CDR3 is CASAGTGGTQYF. CDR3 in DNA: TGTGCCAGCGCTGGGACAGGAGGAACCCAGTACTTC.